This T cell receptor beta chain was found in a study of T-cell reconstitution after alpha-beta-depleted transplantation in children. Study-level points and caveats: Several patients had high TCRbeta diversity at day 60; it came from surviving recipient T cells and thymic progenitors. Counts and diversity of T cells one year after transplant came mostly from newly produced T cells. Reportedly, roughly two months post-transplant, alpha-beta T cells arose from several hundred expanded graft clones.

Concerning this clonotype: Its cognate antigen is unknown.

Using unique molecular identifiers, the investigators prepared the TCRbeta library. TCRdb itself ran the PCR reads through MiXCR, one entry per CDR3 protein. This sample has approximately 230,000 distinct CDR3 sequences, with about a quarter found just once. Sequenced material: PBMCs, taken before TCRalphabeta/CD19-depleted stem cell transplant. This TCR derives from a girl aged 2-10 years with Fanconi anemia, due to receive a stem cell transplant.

The CDR3, as DNA: TGTGCCAGCATAGGGACAGAACAAGAGACCCAGTACTTC. Translated: CASIGTEQETQYF. The rearrangement links TRBV28 to TRBJ2-5; 7 nucleotides agree with TRBD1. The CDR3 loop spans 13 amino acids. Germline CDR1 reads MDHEN; CDR2 reads SYDVKM. The V and J ends lost 7 bases and 2 bases, in that order; junction bases with no gene match: 4.